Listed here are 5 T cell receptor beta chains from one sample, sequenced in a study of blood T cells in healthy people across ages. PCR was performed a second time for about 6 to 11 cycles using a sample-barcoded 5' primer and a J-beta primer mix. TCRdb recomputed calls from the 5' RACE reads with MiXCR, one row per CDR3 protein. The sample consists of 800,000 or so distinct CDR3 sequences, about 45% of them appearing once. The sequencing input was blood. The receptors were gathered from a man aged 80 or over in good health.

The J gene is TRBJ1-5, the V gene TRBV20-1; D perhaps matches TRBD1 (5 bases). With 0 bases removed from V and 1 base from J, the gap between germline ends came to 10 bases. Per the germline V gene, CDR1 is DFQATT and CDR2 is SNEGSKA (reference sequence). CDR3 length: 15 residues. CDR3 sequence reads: CSARDMGPSNQPQHF. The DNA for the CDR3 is TGCAGTGCTAGAGATATGGGACCGAGCAATCAGCCCCAGCATTTT.

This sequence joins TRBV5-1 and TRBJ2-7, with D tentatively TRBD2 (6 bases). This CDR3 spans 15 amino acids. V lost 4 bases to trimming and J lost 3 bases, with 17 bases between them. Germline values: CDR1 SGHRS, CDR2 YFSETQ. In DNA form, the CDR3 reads TGCGCCAGCAGCCTCGCCGGGACTTTCAGCTACGAGCAGTACTTC. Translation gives CASSLAGTFSYEQYF.

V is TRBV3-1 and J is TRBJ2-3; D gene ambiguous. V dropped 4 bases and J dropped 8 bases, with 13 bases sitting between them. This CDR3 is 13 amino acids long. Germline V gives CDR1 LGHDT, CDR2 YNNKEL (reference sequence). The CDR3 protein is CASSPLSLGTQYF. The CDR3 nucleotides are TGTGCCAGCAGCCCTCTATCCCTGGGTACGCAGTATTTT.

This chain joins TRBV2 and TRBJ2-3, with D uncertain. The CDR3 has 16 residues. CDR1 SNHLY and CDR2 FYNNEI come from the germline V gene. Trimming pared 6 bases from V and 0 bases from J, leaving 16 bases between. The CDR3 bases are TGTGCCAGCAGACGTCCCGGCCCTACTAGCACAGATACGCAGTATTTT. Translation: CASRRPGPTSTDTQYF.

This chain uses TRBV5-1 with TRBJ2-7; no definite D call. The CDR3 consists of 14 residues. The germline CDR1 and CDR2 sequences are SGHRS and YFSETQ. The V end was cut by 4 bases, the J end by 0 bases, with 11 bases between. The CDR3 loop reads CASSVAVGSYEQYF. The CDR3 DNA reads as TGCGCCAGCAGCGTGGCCGTCGGCTCCTACGAGCAGTACTTC.